The next 6 T cell receptor beta chains were all read from a single sample in a study of post-analysis software for immune sequencing data. Study outcomes and limitations: Five or six TRBV segments, TRBV5-6, TRBV5-1 and TRBV20-1 among them, were found more frequent in patients than controls.

Their recognized antigens are unknown. TCR beta cDNA libraries had unique molecular identifiers. TCRdb re-called the PCR reads with MiXCR, one entry per CDR3 protein. This sample has hundreds of thousands of distinct CDR3 sequences, with about 60% found just once. Material: blood. The receptor source for this set is a girl aged 2 to 9 with multiple sclerosis.

This clonotype was seen a few times. The gene calls are TRBV12-3 or TRBV12-4 and TRBJ2-7, with 7 bases lining up with TRBD2. V gave up 1 base and J gave up 3 bases; unmatched junction bases: 3. The CDR3 has 14 residues. The CDR3 nucleotides read TGTGCCAGCAGTTTAGTTGGGACTATCTACGAGCAGTACTTC. The encoded protein is CASSLVGTIYEQYF.

The V call is TRBV7-2, the J call TRBJ2-4; TRBD1 agrees at 8 bases. Trimming cost V 7 bases and J 3 bases; bases outside gene matches: 8. The V gene's germline CDR1 is SGHTA and CDR2 FQGNSA. The length of the CDR3 is 15 residues. CDR3 loop: CASNPGTGNKNIQYF. CDR3 in DNA: TGTGCCAGCAACCCCGGGACAGGCAACAAAAACATTCAGTACTTC.

In its sample, this clonotype was seen a few times. The V call is TRBV7-9, the J call TRBJ2-3; D not resolved. Trimming left V 5 bases short and J 5 bases short, with 8 bases between. Per germline, CDR1 SEHNR and CDR2 FQNEAQ (reference sequence). The CDR3 has 12 residues. Here the CDR3 DNA reads TGTGCCAGCAGCCCACCCAGAGATACGCAGTATTTT. It encodes CASSPPRDTQYF.

V and J are TRBV7-2 and TRBJ2-7, with D perhaps TRBD2 (6 bases). The CDR3 totals 15 residues. CDR1 is SGHTA and CDR2 is FQGNSA in the germline V gene. V was cut by 4 bases and J by 3 bases, with 16 bases left in between. The CDR3 is CASSSAGLGLYEQYF. As DNA, the CDR3 is TGTGCCAGCAGCTCGGCGGGACTTGGCCTCTACGAGCAGTACTTC.

This clonotype has just one count. This chain joins TRBV24-1 and TRBJ2-6, with D perhaps given as TRBD1 or TRBD2 (5 bases each). The length of the CDR3 is 15 residues. Between the trimmed V and J ends, which lost 4 bases and 4 bases, there was a span of 10 bases. Germline CDR1 and CDR2: KGHDR and SFDVKD. The CDR3 spells CATSDSGDGANVLTF. As DNA, the CDR3 is TGTGCCACCAGTGACTCCGGGGACGGGGCCAACGTCCTGACTTTC.

CDR3 DNA: TGTGCCAGCAGCCAGTTCCGGGGGGTCCCCTACGAGCAGTACTTC. Amino acid sequence: CASSQFRGVPYEQYF. The V and J genes are TRBV3-1 and TRBJ2-5; 7 nucleotides match TRBD2. The J call may be mistaken, given a closer DNA end match to TRBJ2-7. The CDR3 is 15 residues long. CDR1 is LGHDT, CDR2 YNNKEL, per germline (reference sequence).